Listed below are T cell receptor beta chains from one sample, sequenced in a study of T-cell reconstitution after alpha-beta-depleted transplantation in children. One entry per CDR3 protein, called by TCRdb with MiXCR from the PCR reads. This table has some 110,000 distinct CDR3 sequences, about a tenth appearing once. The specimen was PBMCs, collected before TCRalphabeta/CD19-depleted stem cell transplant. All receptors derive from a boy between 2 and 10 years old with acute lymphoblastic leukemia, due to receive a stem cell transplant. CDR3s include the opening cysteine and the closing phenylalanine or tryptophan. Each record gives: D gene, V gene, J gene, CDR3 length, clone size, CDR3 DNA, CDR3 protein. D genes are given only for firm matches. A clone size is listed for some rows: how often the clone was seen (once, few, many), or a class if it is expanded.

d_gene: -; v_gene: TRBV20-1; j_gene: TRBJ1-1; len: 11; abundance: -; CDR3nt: TGCAGTGCCTCCGTTAACCTGGAAGCTTTCTTT; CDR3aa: CSASVNLEAFF
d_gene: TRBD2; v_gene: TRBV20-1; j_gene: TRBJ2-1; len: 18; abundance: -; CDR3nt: TGCAGTGCTAGAGATGATTTCGCTAGCGGGACGAAATGGGGTGAGCAGTTCTTC; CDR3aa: CSARDDFASGTKWGEQFF
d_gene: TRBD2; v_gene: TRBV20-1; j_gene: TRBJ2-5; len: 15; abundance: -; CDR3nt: TGCAGTGCAGATTTTAGCGGGAGGGTAGGGGAGACCCAGTACTTC; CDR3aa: CSADFSGRVGETQYF
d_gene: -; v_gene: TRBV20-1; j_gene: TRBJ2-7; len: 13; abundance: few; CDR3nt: TGCAGTGCTCCGGACAGTCGTCGGTACGAGCAGTACTTC; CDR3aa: CSAPDSRRYEQYF
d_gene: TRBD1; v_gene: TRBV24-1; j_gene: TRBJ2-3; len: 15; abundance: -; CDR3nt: TGTGCCACCAGCCGGGACAGCACTTTCACAGATACGCAGTATTTT; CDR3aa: CATSRDSTFTDTQYF
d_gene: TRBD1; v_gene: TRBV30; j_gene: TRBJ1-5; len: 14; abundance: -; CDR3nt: TGTGCCTGGAGTGTCGGCAGGGGGAATCAGCCCCAGCATTTT; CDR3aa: CAWSVGRGNQPQHF
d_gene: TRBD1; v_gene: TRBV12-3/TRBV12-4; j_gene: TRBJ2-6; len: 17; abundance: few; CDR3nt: TGTGCCAGCACCCCCAGGGACAGGGGTCGTGGGGCCAACGTCCTGACTTTC; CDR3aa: CASTPRDRGRGANVLTF
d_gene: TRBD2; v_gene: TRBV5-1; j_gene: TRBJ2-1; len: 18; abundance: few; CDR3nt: TGCGCCAGCAGCTTGGTTCAGGCCTCCAGCGGGAGCTACAATGAGCAGTTCTTC; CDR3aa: CASSLVQASSGSYNEQFF
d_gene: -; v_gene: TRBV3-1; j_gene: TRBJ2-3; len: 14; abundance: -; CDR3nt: TGTGCCAGCAGCCATTCCCTCGGCACAGATACGCAGTATTTT; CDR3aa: CASSHSLGTDTQYF
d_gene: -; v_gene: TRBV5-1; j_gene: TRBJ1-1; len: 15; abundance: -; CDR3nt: TGCGCCAGCAGCTTCCGAGGGTCAGGGAACACTGAAGCTTTCTTT; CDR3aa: CASSFRGSGNTEAFF
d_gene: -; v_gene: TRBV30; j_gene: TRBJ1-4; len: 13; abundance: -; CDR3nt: TGTGCCTGGAGTGTGTTTTCGGGGGAAAAACTGTTTTTT; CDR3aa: CAWSVFSGEKLFF
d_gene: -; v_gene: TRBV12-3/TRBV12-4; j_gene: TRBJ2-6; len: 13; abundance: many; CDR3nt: TGTGCCCAGCGGGCGACTGGGGCCAACGTCCTGACTTTC; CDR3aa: CAQRATGANVLTF
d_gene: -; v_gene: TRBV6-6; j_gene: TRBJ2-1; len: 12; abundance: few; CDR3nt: TGTGCCAGCAGTTACACGACCGGGGAGCAGTTCTTC; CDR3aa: CASSYTTGEQFF
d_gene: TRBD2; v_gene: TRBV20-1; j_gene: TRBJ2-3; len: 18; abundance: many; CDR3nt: TGCAGTGCTAGAGCTAGGGAGCTAGCGGGAGCGGGCACAGATACGCAGTATTTT; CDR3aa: CSARARELAGAGTDTQYF
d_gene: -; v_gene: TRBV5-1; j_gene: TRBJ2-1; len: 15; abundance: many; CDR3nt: TGCGCCAGCAGCTTAGGAGGACAGACCTACAATGAGCAGTTCTTC; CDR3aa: CASSLGGQTYNEQFF
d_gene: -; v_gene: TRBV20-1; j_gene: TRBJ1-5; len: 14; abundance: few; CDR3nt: TGCAGTGCCCAAGGTACTTTAAGCAATCAGCCCCAGCATTTT; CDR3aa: CSAQGTLSNQPQHF
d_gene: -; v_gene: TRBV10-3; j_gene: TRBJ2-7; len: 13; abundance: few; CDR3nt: TGTGCCATCAGTAGGGGGTTCTCCTACGAGCAGTACTTC; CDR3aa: CAISRGFSYEQYF
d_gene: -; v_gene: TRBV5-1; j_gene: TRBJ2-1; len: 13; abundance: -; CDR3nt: TGCACCAGCAGGAAGAGCTCCTACAATGAGCAGTTCTTC; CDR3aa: CTSRKSSYNEQFF
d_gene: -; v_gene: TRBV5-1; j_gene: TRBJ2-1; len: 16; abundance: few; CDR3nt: TGCGCCAGCAGCCCCCGACGAGGGGTATCCTACAATGAGCAGTTCTTC; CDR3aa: CASSPRRGVSYNEQFF
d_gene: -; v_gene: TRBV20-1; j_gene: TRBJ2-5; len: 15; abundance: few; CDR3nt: TGCAGTGCTAGCGCCGGTCAGGGGAAGGCGGAGACCCAGTACTTC; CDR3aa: CSASAGQGKAETQYF
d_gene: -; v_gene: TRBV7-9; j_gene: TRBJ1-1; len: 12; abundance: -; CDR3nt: TGTGCCAGCAGCTTAGATCGCACTGAAGCTTTCTTT; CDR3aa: CASSLDRTEAFF
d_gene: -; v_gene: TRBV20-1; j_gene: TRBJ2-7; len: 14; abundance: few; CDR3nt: TGCAGTGCTAGTTCTGGGCAGGGACCCTACGAGCAGTACTTC; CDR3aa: CSASSGQGPYEQYF
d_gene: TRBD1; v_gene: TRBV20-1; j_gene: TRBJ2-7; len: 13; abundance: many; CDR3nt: TGCAGTGCTCCGGACAGGGGGTTAGGAGAGCAGTACTTC; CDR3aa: CSAPDRGLGEQYF
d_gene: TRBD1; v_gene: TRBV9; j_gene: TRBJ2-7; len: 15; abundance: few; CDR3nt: TGTGCCAGCAGCGTGGGACAGAATATCATATACGAGCAGTACTTC; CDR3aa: CASSVGQNIIYEQYF
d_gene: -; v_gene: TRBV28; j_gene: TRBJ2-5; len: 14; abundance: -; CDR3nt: TGTGCCAGCAGTCTCACGGGAGCTGGAGAGACCCAGTACTTC; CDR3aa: CASSLTGAGETQYF
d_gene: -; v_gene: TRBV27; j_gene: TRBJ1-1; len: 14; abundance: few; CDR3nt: TGTGCCAGCAGTTTGGCTTCCCCGAACACTGAAGCTTTCTTT; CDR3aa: CASSLASPNTEAFF
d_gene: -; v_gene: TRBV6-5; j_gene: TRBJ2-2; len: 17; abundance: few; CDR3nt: TGTGCCAGCAGTTACGAGACAGCCATATCGAACACCGGGGAGCTGTTTTTT; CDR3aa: CASSYETAISNTGELFF
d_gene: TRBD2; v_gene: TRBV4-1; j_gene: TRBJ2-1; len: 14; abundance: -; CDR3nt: TGCGCCAGCAGCCTAACTAGCGCCTACAATGAGCAGTTCTTC; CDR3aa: CASSLTSAYNEQFF
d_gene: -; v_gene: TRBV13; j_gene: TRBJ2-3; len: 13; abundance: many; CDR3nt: TGTGCCAGCAGTTTTGGAGCTGAAGATACGCAGTATTTT; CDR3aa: CASSFGAEDTQYF
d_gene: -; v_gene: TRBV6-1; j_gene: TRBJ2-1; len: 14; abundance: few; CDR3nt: TGTGCCAGCAGGCGACAGGCCTTGGGAGATGAGCAGTTCTTC; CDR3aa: CASRRQALGDEQFF
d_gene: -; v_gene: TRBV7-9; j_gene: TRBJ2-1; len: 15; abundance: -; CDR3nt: TGTGCCAGCAGCTTAGGTGCCAGGTTACCGGAGGAGCAGTTCTTC; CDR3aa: CASSLGARLPEEQFF
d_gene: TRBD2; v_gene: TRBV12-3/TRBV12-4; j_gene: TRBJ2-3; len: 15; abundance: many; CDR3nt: TGTGCCAGCAGTTCAGACGGGAGGGGCACAGATACGCAGTATTTT; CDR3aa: CASSSDGRGTDTQYF
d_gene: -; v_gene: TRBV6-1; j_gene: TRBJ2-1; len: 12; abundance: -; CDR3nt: TGTGCCAGCAGACGACTAGACCCTGAGCAGTTCTTC; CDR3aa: CASRRLDPEQFF
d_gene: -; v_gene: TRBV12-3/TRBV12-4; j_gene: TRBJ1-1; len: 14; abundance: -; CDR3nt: TGTGCCAGCAGTTTATGGAGAGAGAACACTGAAGCTTTCTTT; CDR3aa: CASSLWRENTEAFF
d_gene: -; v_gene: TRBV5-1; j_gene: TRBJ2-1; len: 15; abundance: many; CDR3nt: TGCGCCAGCAGTCCGGCTGGGCCGCAGAACAATGAGCAGTTCTTC; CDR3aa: CASSPAGPQNNEQFF
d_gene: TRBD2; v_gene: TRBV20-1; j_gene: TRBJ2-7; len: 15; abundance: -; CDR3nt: TGCAGTGCTAGAGATCTAGCGGGGGGTACTTACGAGCAGTACTTC; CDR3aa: CSARDLAGGTYEQYF
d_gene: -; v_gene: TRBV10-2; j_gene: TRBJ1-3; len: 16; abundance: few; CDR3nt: TGCGCCAGCAGTGAAGTCGGGGGGAACGCTGGAAACACCATATATTTT; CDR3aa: CASSEVGGNAGNTIYF
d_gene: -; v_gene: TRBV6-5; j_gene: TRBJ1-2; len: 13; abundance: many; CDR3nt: TGTGCCAGCAGTTCAGGGCCAAGCCTTGGCTACACCTTC; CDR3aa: CASSSGPSLGYTF
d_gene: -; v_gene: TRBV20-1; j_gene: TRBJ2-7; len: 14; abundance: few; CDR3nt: TGCAGTGCTACCGGGACAAGCTTCATGGCTGAGCAGTACTTC; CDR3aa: CSATGTSFMAEQYF
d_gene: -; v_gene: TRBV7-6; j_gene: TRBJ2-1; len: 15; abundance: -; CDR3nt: TGTGCCAGCACCCTAGAGGCGGGTACCTACAATGAGCAGTTCTTC; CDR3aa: CASTLEAGTYNEQFF
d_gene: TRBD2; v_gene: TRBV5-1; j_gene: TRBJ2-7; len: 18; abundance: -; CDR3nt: TGCGCCAGCAGCTTGATGGGCGGACTAGCGGGGTATTCCTACGAGCAGTACTTC; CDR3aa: CASSLMGGLAGYSYEQYF
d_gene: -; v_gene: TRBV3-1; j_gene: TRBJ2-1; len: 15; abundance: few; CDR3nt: TGTGCCAGCAGCCCGGTAACGGGATTTGACAATGAGCAGTTCTTC; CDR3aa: CASSPVTGFDNEQFF
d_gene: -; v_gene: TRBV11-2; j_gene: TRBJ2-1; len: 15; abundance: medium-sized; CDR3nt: TGTGCCAGCAGGGACCCCTGGCGCTCCTACAATGAGCAGTTCTTC; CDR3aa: CASRDPWRSYNEQFF
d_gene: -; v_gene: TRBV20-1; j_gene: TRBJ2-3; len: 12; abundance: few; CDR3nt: TGCAGTGTTTATCCTAGCACAGATACGCAGTATTTT; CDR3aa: CSVYPSTDTQYF
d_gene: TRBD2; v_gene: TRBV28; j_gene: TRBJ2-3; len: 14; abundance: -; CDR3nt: TGTGCCAGCAGTTTGGGCGGGAGTAGCGATACGCAGTATTTT; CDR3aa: CASSLGGSSDTQYF
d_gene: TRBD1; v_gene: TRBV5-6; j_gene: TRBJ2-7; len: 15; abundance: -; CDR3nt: TGTGCCAGCATCCGTAGGGGGACAGGATGGGGGGAGCAGTACTTC; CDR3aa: CASIRRGTGWGEQYF
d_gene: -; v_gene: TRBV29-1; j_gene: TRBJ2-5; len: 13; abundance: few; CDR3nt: TGCAGCGTTGAGTCCAGGGCCCAAGAGACCCAGTACTTC; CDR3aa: CSVESRAQETQYF
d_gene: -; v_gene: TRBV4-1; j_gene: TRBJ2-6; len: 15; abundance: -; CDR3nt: TGCGCCAGCAGCCAAGCGGGCTCTGGGGCCAACGTCCTGACTTTC; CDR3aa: CASSQAGSGANVLTF
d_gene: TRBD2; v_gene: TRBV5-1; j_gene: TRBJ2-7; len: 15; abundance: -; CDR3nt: TGCGCCAGCAGCTACTACCGGGACGGGGGGAGCGAGCAGTACTTC; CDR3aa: CASSYYRDGGSEQYF
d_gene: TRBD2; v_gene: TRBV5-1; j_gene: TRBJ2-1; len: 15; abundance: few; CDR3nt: TGCGCCAGCAGCTTGCTAGCGGGAGCGGAGAATGAGCAGTTCTTC; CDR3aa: CASSLLAGAENEQFF
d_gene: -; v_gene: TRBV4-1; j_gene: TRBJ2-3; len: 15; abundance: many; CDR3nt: TGCGCCAGCAGCCTCCAGGGACATAGCACAGATACGCAGTATTTT; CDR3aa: CASSLQGHSTDTQYF
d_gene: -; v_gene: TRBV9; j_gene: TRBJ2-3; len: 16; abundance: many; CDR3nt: TGTGCCAGCAGCCCCGGGGTGATGACTAGCACAGATACGCAGTATTTT; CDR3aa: CASSPGVMTSTDTQYF
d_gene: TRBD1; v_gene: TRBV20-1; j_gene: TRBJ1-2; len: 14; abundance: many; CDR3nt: TGCAGTGCTAGATGGGGGACAGTTTTGTATGGCTACACCTTC; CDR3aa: CSARWGTVLYGYTF
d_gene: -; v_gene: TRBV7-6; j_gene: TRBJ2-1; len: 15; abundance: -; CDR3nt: TGTGCCAGCAGCTGGGACACGGGGGGAGACAATGAGCAGTTCTTC; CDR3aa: CASSWDTGGDNEQFF
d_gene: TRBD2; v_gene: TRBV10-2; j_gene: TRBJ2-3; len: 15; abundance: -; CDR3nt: TGCGCCAGCAGATTAGCGGGAGCTAGCACAGATACGCAGTATTTT; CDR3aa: CASRLAGASTDTQYF